One sample yielded the 3 T cell receptor beta chains listed below, sequenced in a study of blood T cells in healthy people across ages. It was with a sample-barcoded 5' primer and a J-beta primer mix that a second PCR of about 6 to 12 cycles was run. TCRdb redid the calling of the 5' RACE reads with MiXCR, one entry per CDR3 protein. The sample has 1.5 million to 1.9 million distinct CDR3 sequences; approximately 42% are singletons. The sequenced sample consisted of blood. The source of these receptors is a woman aged 18 to 35 in good health.

This sequence joins TRBV9 and TRBJ2-7, with D perhaps TRBD2 (5 bases). Trimming cost V 0 bases and J 3 bases, with 16 bases left between them. Germline CDR1 reads SGDLS; CDR2 reads YYNGEE. The CDR3 consists of 16 residues. The CDR3 sequence is CASSVGLGSGIYEQYF. Here the CDR3 DNA reads TGTGCCAGCAGCGTAGGTCTTGGGAGTGGGATCTACGAGCAGTACTTC.

This sequence joins TRBV5-1 and TRBJ1-1, with D possibly TRBD1 on 5 matching bases. Germline V lookup: CDR1 SGHRS, CDR2 YFSETQ. The CDR3 extends over 16 amino acids. V was trimmed by 0 bases and J by 2 bases, leaving 14 bases between them. The DNA of the CDR3 is TGCGCCAGCAGCTTGGCGTGGGGAGGGGAAAACACTGAAGCTTTCTTT. Protein product: CASSLAWGGENTEAFF.

The CDR3 loop reads CSADRSIAYNEQFF. DNA for the CDR3: TGCAGTGCGGACAGGTCCATCGCCTACAATGAGCAGTTCTTC. The chain recombines TRBV20-1 with TRBJ2-1, with 7 nucleotides matching TRBD1. Germline V gene data show CDR1 as DFQATT and CDR2 as SNEGSKA (reference sequence). The CDR3 contains 14 residues. The V gene end was trimmed by 6 bases and the J gene end by 2 bases; junction bases not matched to a gene: 7.